One and the same sample provided the 15 T cell receptor beta chains below, sequenced in a study of somatic mutations in cytotoxic T cells in rheumatoid arthritis (dated by TCRdb to 2017 to 2019). The library was prepared using the immunoSEQ multiplex PCR assay. Imported from immuneACCESS, the table was reduced by TCRdb to in-frame sequences with V and J called. These copies leave out some clones; in studies compared against another copy, an unresolved V gene accounts for under half, and the cause of the remainder is not known. The sample data list some 30,000 clones, and roughly 86% of these were observed just once. Approximately 9.4% of the sample is taken by the ten largest. The specimen was CD8+ T cells sorted from blood. These receptors originate from an adult with rheumatoid arthritis.

This sequence joins TRBV7-9 and TRBJ2-2; TRBD1 aligns across 7 bases. Germline V CDR1 and CDR2: SEHNR, FQNEAQ (reference sequence). The CDR3 sequence is 15 residues long. Losses at the gene ends were 6 bases for V and 6 bases for J; bases not matched to a gene: 10. The CDR3 loop reads CASSTDREVAGELFF. CDR3 nucleotide sequence: TGTGCCAGCAGTACCGACAGGGAAGTAGCCGGGGAGCTGTTTTTT.

The V call is TRBV10-3, the J call TRBJ2-7; TRBD1 is a possible D gene (6 bases). This CDR3 has 16 amino acids. Germline values: CDR1 ENHRY, CDR2 SYGVKD. V gave up 6 bases and J gave up 0 bases, with 18 bases separating them. The DNA for the CDR3 is TGTGCCATCAGCACGCTCCGGGACACTCGCTCCTACGAGCAGTACTTC. Translating it yields CAISTLRDTRSYEQYF.

In this sample, this clone turned up a few times. The chain recombines TRBV9 with TRBJ1-1; no clear D. V lost 5 bases, J lost 3 bases, and 11 bases lay in between. Germline V gene data show CDR1 as SGDLS and CDR2 as YYNGEE. This CDR3 comprises 13 residues. The chain's CDR3 is CASSLGLHTEAFF. In DNA form, the CDR3 reads TGTGCCAGCAGTCTCGGACTGCACACTGAAGCTTTCTTT.

The table lists this clone with a few counts. The CDR3 region is CASSLDGQKLFF. CDR3 DNA: TGTGCCAGCAGCTTAGATGGCCAAAAACTGTTTTTT. The V and J genes are TRBV11-2 and TRBJ1-4; D is ambiguous. Trimming removed 0 bases from V and 9 bases from J, with 5 bases in between. The CDR3 has 12 amino acids. The germline CDR1 and CDR2 sequences are SGHAT and FQNNGV.

The rearrangement links TRBV10-3 to TRBJ2-7; D is perhaps TRBD2 (6 bases). The CDR3 has 16 amino acids. Trimming pared 4 bases from V and 0 bases from J, leaving 16 bases between. CDR1 is ENHRY, CDR2 SYGVKD, per germline. CDR3 amino acids: CAISAPPSGGSYEQYF. The CDR3 bases are TGTGCCATCAGTGCCCCACCATCCGGGGGCTCCTACGAGCAGTACTTC.

The chain couples TRBV15 to TRBJ2-7, with 11 bases that match TRBD2. This CDR3 region has 15 residues. Germline V lookup: CDR1 LNHNV, CDR2 YYDKDF (reference sequence). After removal of 1 base from V and 3 bases from J, the junction contained 2 bases not matched to a gene. The CDR3 loop reads CATSRGTSGSYEQYF. The CDR3 nucleotides are TGTGCCACCAGCAGAGGAACTAGCGGGAGCTACGAGCAGTACTTC.

The V and J genes are TRBV27 and TRBJ2-1, with 8 bases that match TRBD1. Germline V CDR1 and CDR2: MNHEY, SMNVEV (reference sequence). The V and J ends lost 2 bases and 6 bases, in that order; junction bases with no gene match: 6. CDR3 length: 15 amino acids. In DNA, the CDR3 is TGTGCCAGCAGTTTAAACGACAGGGGTAGCAATGAGCAGTTCTTC. Translated: CASSLNDRGSNEQFF.

This clone was detected only a few times. The chain couples TRBV2 to TRBJ2-7, with 11 positions matching TRBD1. The CDR3 spans 14 residues. Trimming cost V 10 bases and J 1 base; bases outside gene matches: 6. Germline-derived CDR1 and CDR2 are SNHLY and FYNNEI. The DNA for the CDR3 is TGTGCCATCCGTGGGACAGGGGGTTCCTACGAGCAGTACTTC. This codes for CAIRGTGGSYEQYF.

The chain's CDR3 is CASSYSAGDSYEQYF. CDR3 sequence (DNA): TGTGCCAGCAGTTACTCGGCAGGGGACTCCTACGAGCAGTACTTC. V usage is TRBV6-5 and J usage is TRBJ2-7; the D gene is possibly TRBD1 (6 bases). The CDR3 totals 15 residues. The V end lost 0 bases, the J end lost 0 bases, and 9 bases lay between the germline ends. Germline assignment: CDR1 MNHEY and CDR2 SVGAGI.

V is TRBV14 and J is TRBJ2-1, with TRBD2 as a possible D gene (5 bases). CDR3 length: 18 residues. Germline CDR1 and CDR2: SGHDN and FVKESK. V lost 5 bases and J 3 bases, leaving 23 bases between the germline ends. CDR3 region: CASSSLATRSLIYNEQFF. The DNA for the CDR3 is TGTGCCAGCAGCTCCCTAGCTACACGATCCCTAATCTACAATGAGCAGTTCTTC.

This clone appeared once. This rearrangement joins TRBV7-8 to TRBJ1-3, with TRBD1 matching over 7 bases. The trim removed 0 bases at V and 5 bases at J, leaving 7 bases unmatched. Germline-derived CDR1 and CDR2 are SGHVS and FQNEAQ. There are 16 residues in the CDR3. The CDR3 loop reads CASSLAMGQLRNTIYF. The CDR3 coding sequence is TGTGCCAGCAGCTTAGCGATGGGACAGCTTAGAAACACCATATATTTT.

V gene TRBV15 combines with J gene TRBJ2-7; the D gene is possibly TRBD1 (6 bases). This CDR3 is 13 amino acids long. The ends were cut back, 9 bases at V and 5 bases at J, with 17 bases in the middle. Germline V gene lookup returns CDR1 LNHNV and CDR2 YYDKDF (reference sequence). The CDR3 loop reads CATSSTGYHEQYF. As DNA, the CDR3 is TGTGCCACATCTTCAACAGGGTACCACGAGCAGTACTTC.

The V call is TRBV7-9, the J call TRBJ2-1, with D possibly matching TRBD1 (6 bases). This CDR3 is built from 16 residues. Trimming cost V 4 bases and J 2 bases, with 15 bases left between them. The germline gives CDR1 SEHNR, CDR2 FQNEAQ (reference sequence). The CDR3 DNA sequence: TGTGCCAGCAGCTACATTCCCGGGGACACCTACAATGAGCAGTTCTTC. This sequence encodes CASSYIPGDTYNEQFF.

The genes are TRBV19 and TRBJ2-1; D possibly uses TRBD1 or TRBD2 (6 bases each). Trimming cost V 5 bases and J 3 bases, with 11 bases left between them. This CDR3 is 14 amino acids long. Germline V gives CDR1 LNHDA, CDR2 SQIVND (reference sequence). CDR3 coding DNA: TGTGCCAGTAGTGGGGGCGGGATCTACAATGAGCAGTTCTTC. The encoded protein is CASSGGGIYNEQFF.

The V and J genes are TRBV19 and TRBJ1-5; tentative D call: TRBD1 (6 bases). The CDR3 contains 14 residues. Germline-derived CDR1 and CDR2 are LNHDA and SQIVND (reference sequence). The V gene lost 7 bases and the J gene lost 3 bases, with 13 bases spanning the gap. DNA of the CDR3: TGTGCCAGTAAAATAGGGGGTGTCAATCAGCCCCAGCATTTT. Translation: CASKIGGVNQPQHF.